This is a list of T cell receptor beta chains from one sample in a study of T cell responses to AZD1222 COVID-19 vaccine. The data were produced by immunoSEQ multiplex PCR, yet TCRdb's version contains in-frame clones alone and is incomplete. In the table there are around 130,000 clones, over 75% of which are singletons. The specimen was peripheral blood, collected 28 days after the second AZD1222 dose. The source is an adult who received the AZD1222 COVID-19 vaccine. CDR3s include the opening cysteine and the closing phenylalanine or tryptophan. D genes are given only for firm matches.

V gene: TRBV27; D gene: .; J gene: TRBJ1-2; CDR3 length: 13; CDR3 protein: CASREFQGYGYTF
V gene: TRBV5-1; D gene: .; J gene: TRBJ1-1; CDR3 length: 15; CDR3 protein: CASSETGTENTEAFF
V gene: TRBV25-1; D gene: TRBD1; J gene: TRBJ2-3; CDR3 length: 13; CDR3 protein: CASSSGGVDTQYF
V gene: TRBV30; D gene: .; J gene: TRBJ2-2; CDR3 length: 16; CDR3 protein: CAWSVRRGHGTGELFF
V gene: TRBV5-1; D gene: .; J gene: TRBJ2-3; CDR3 length: 17; CDR3 protein: CASSLVGWELGTDTQYF
V gene: TRBV2; D gene: .; J gene: TRBJ1-5; CDR3 length: 16; CDR3 protein: CASSQGIDVGNQPQHF
V gene: TRBV7-9; D gene: .; J gene: TRBJ2-3; CDR3 length: 13; CDR3 protein: CASSNRQLDTQYF
V gene: TRBV30; D gene: .; J gene: TRBJ1-5; CDR3 length: 13; CDR3 protein: CAWSVTVNQPQHF
V gene: TRBV6-2/TRBV6-3; D gene: .; J gene: TRBJ1-5; CDR3 length: 14; CDR3 protein: CASSYGYSNQPQHF
V gene: TRBV5-1; D gene: TRBD1; J gene: TRBJ1-1; CDR3 length: 13; CDR3 protein: CASRRTQGTEAFF
V gene: TRBV19; D gene: .; J gene: TRBJ1-1; CDR3 length: 13; CDR3 protein: CASSILLNTEAFF